Listed below are T cell receptor beta chains from one sample, sequenced in a study of blood T cell repertoires in COVID-19. This table comes from immunoSEQ multiplex PCR, and its TCRdb copy is limited to in-frame clones, with some not included. The table includes roughly 210,000 clones, around four fifths detected once. Sequencing was done on a sample of peripheral blood. The receptors derive from a woman aged 80 or over with COVID-19, enrolled during active disease. The CDR3 runs from the conserved cysteine through the conserved F or W.

j_call v_call cdr3_length cdr3_aa
TRBJ2-6 TRBV5-1 15 CASSLQGAGANVLTF
TRBJ1-5 TRBV5-6 18 CASSSGTSSLRSNQPQHF
TRBJ1-2 TRBV24-1 16 CATSDSRTGRDYGYTF
TRBJ2-5 TRBV7-2 15 CASSPLAGGWETQYF
TRBJ1-2 TRBV4-2 14 CASSQDQPGVGYTF
TRBJ1-1 TRBV29-1 13 CSVNRGRNTEAFF
TRBJ2-6 TRBV6-6 18 CASSQTGQGSSGANVLTF
TRBJ1-5 TRBV5-8 15 CASSSQGAAWQPQHF
TRBJ1-2 TRBV27 14 CASQPGTGSFGYTF
TRBJ1-4 TRBV30 14 CAWYSTGGKEKLFF
TRBJ2-2 TRBV5-4 16 CASSLGSRTNTGELFF
TRBJ1-5 TRBV28 15 CASTRDRVRNQPQHF
TRBJ2-1 TRBV13 17 CASSVYWASGGYNEQFF
TRBJ2-3 TRBV5-1 15 CASSSTGASTDTQYF
TRBJ1-1 TRBV21-1 15 CASSKNRGMNTEAFF
TRBJ1-1 TRBV20-1 11 CSATGGAGAFF
TRBJ2-5 TRBV5-1 16 CASIALAGAAGLTQYF
TRBJ2-3 TRBV6-5 11 CASLDTDTQYF
TRBJ2-1 TRBV5-4 13 CAPGRSGGNEQFF
TRBJ2-2 TRBV27 14 CASSRAGGGGELFF
TRBJ1-5 TRBV10-3 14 CAISDLQGNQPQHF
TRBJ1-3 TRBV5-1 14 CASSVEGFGNTIYF
TRBJ2-2 TRBV3-1/TRBV3-2 16 CASSPARGLHTGELFF
TRBJ1-6 TRBV30 19 CAWSIRRLSSSSYNSPLHF
TRBJ2-2 TRBV5-5 16 CASSLVVTGITGELFF
TRBJ1-4 TRBV9 17 CASTKGQGVPRGEKLFF
TRBJ2-2 TRBV2 16 CASGRGASGETGELFF
TRBJ2-7 TRBV9 15 CASSAPGTGSDEQYF
TRBJ2-5 TRBV28 15 CASSLSNGGIGTQYF
TRBJ2-7 TRBV18 14 CASSPKQGDYEQYF
TRBJ1-6 TRBV18 14 CASSTSSYNSPLHF
TRBJ1-5 TRBV5-5 14 CASSLAGFGQPQHF
TRBJ1-2 TRBV11-2 12 CASSPGSYGYTF
TRBJ2-3 TRBV20-1 15 CSASVTSGVSDTQYF
TRBJ1-1 TRBV27 12 CASSSTGTEAFF
TRBJ2-2 TRBV5-4 15 CASSSGTFITGELFF
TRBJ2-2 TRBV7-2 16 CASSLWASGGDGELFF
TRBJ2-3 TRBV6-2/TRBV6-3 14 CASSYSPITDTQYF
TRBJ2-3 TRBV6-2/TRBV6-3 12 CASSPLSDTQYF
TRBJ1-2 TRBV28 13 CASSMTGNYGYTF
TRBJ1-2 TRBV5-6 13 CASSRQGSYGYTF
TRBJ1-5 TRBV28 15 CASSLSPSADQPQHF
TRBJ1-1 TRBV3-1/TRBV3-2 16 CASSQDWAGPYTEAFF
TRBJ1-6 TRBV28 17 CASSRPIQGLGNSPLHF
TRBJ2-3 TRBV19 14 CASSHRGPTDTQYF